Below are 22 T cell receptor beta chains sequenced from a single sample in a study of cytomegalovirus exposure and HLA in healthy donors (dated by TCRdb to about 2017). Library preparation employed the immunoSEQ multiplex PCR assay. For the multiplex PCR, a mixture combining 60 forward primers for TCR Vbeta segments and 13 reverse primers for TCR Jbeta segments was used. In its TCRdb copy, this immuneACCESS table keeps in-frame sequences only and misses some clones. Where compared with another copy, unresolved V genes explain less than half of these, and the others have no known cause. This sample has 170,000 or so clones in its table, and 86% of those were observed once. The ten largest clonotypes hold almost 2% of the sample. Sequencing input: PBMCs. These receptors were obtained from a woman between 18 and 30 years old in good health and CMV-seronegative.

The V and J genes are TRBV5-4 and TRBJ2-2; the D gene is possibly TRBD2 (7 bases). Germline V gene lookup returns CDR1 SGHNT and CDR2 YYREEE (reference sequence). With 2 bases removed from V and 5 bases from J, the gap between germline ends came to 10 bases. CDR3 length equals 14 residues. The DNA of the CDR3 is TGTGCCAGCAGCTTTAGGGGGGGAACCGGGGAGCTGTTTTTT. This sequence encodes CASSFRGGTGELFF.

This chain joins TRBV2 and TRBJ1-5; D gene uncertain. CDR3 length: 15 amino acids. V was clipped by 4 bases and J by 5 bases, with 15 bases between them. Germline V lookup: CDR1 SNHLY, CDR2 FYNNEI. In DNA form, the CDR3 reads TGTGCCAGCAGTGTTAGGGCCGGGGATTATCAGCCCCAGCATTTT. Translated: CASSVRAGDYQPQHF.

The chain employs TRBV10-3 and TRBJ1-2; TRBD1 is a possible D gene (5 bases). V was trimmed by 7 bases and J by 5 bases, leaving 17 bases between them. In germline, CDR1 is ENHRY, CDR2 SYGVKD. CDR3 length: 14 amino acids. CDR3 sequence (DNA): TGTGCCATCAACGCGCAGGGCGGTAGGTATGGCTACACCTTC. Protein: CAINAQGGRYGYTF.

There are a few counts of this clone. This sequence joins TRBV10-3 and TRBJ1-1; D is perhaps TRBD1 (5 bases). CDR3 length equals 13 residues. V was pared by 4 bases and J by 3 bases, with 9 bases between. The germline V gene encodes CDR1 ENHRY and CDR2 SYGVKD. The CDR3 sequence is CAISARGDTEAFF. The CDR3 DNA reads as TGTGCCATCAGTGCACGGGGGGACACTGAAGCTTTCTTT.

The J gene is TRBJ2-3, the V gene TRBV7-9; 8 bases are a match to TRBD1. J gave up 3 bases and V 5 bases, and 10 bases lay outside the gene matches. Germline V lookup: CDR1 SEHNR, CDR2 FQNEAQ (reference sequence). The CDR3 runs 16 residues. CDR3 DNA: TGTGCCAGCAGCAAGCGACAGGGGATCGGAACAGATACGCAGTATTTT. Protein: CASSKRQGIGTDTQYF.

This sequence joins TRBV5-6 and TRBJ1-2; D not resolved. From germline, CDR1 is SGHDT and CDR2 YYEEEE. The CDR3 covers 16 residues. V was cut by 4 bases and J by 4 bases, with 20 bases left in between. Written as DNA, the CDR3 is TGTGCCAGCAGCCTAAACAGACCCTCCGCTTTCTATGGCTACACCTTC. As protein: CASSLNRPSAFYGYTF.

The chain uses TRBV19 and TRBJ1-3; D remains ambiguous. Trimming cost V 1 base and J 2 bases, with 6 bases left between them. CDR3 length: 14 amino acids. In germline, CDR1 is LNHDA, CDR2 SQIVND (reference sequence). CDR3 in amino acids: CASSIGDTGNTIYF. In nucleotides, the CDR3 is TGTGCCAGTAGTATAGGAGACACTGGAAACACCATATATTTT.

The rearrangement joins TRBV19 to TRBJ1-5; 9 nucleotides align to TRBD1. This CDR3 comprises 19 residues. The J segment lost 1 base and the V segment lost 2 bases, leaving 12 bases of the junction unmatched. Germline loops: CDR1 LNHDA, CDR2 SQIVND (reference sequence). CDR3 nucleotides: TGTGCCAGTAGTATAAAGGGACAGGGTGTTTCTTCCAGCAATCAGCCCCAGCATTTT. Its translation is CASSIKGQGVSSSNQPQHF.

The genes are TRBV10-3 and TRBJ1-1, with D perhaps TRBD1 (5 bases). This CDR3 is built from 14 residues. Germline V gives CDR1 ENHRY, CDR2 SYGVKD. The V end lost 0 bases, the J end lost 6 bases, and 11 bases lay between the germline ends. CDR3 sequence reads: CAISESGVGAEAFF. The CDR3 DNA is TGTGCCATCAGTGAGTCAGGGGTCGGCGCTGAAGCTTTCTTT.

The chain employs TRBV6-1 and TRBJ2-7, with 10 bases aligning to TRBD2. With V trimmed by 0 bases and J by 3 bases, 5 bases remained unmatched. The CDR3 loop spans 16 amino acids. Germline V gives CDR1 MNHNS, CDR2 SASEGT. The CDR3 loop is CASSEAASGGYYEQYF. The DNA of the CDR3 is TGTGCCAGCAGTGAAGCAGCTAGCGGGGGATACTACGAGCAGTACTTC.

The chain uses TRBV5-1 and TRBJ2-7; maybe TRBD1 (7 bases). This CDR3 is 15 amino acids long. Germline CDR1 reads SGHRS; CDR2 reads YFSETQ. Trimming cost V 2 bases and J 1 base, with 13 bases left between them. The DNA of the CDR3 is TGCGCCAGCAGCTTAGGGGGCGGGACGTCCTACGAGCAGTACTTC. Protein: CASSLGGGTSYEQYF.

This chain uses TRBV28 with TRBJ2-5, with a possible D match to TRBD1 (6 bases). There are 13 residues in the CDR3. Trimming cost V 5 bases and J 0 bases, with 7 bases left between them. The germline V gene has CDR1 MDHEN and CDR2 SYDVKM. The CDR3 DNA reads as TGTGCCAGCAGTACAGGGAACCAAGAGACCCAGTACTTC. Encoded protein: CASSTGNQETQYF.

The chain has TRBV12-5 and TRBJ2-7, with D possibly being TRBD1 (6 bases). The ends were cut back, 10 bases at V and 2 bases at J, with 21 bases in the middle. CDR1 LGHNT and CDR2 FRNRAP come from the germline V gene. The CDR3 sequence is 15 residues long. CDR3 nucleotides: TGTGCTACCTTGAACCGGGACAAGAGACCCTACGAGCAGTACTTC. Its protein product is CATLNRDKRPYEQYF.

To note about this clone: A read error may produce the germline difference seen at one junction end. V is TRBV10-3 and J is TRBJ1-2; no clear D. Germline V gives CDR1 ENHRY, CDR2 SYGVKD. CDR3 size: 15 residues. The CDR3 DNA follows: TGTGCCATCAGTGAGTCCGATTTGGCATTTGAGGGCTACCCCTTC. It translates to CAISESDLAFEGYPF.

The J gene is TRBJ2-7, the V gene TRBV5-6; D not certain. This CDR3 has 12 residues. In germline, CDR1 is SGHDT, CDR2 YYEEEE. Trimming took off 0 bases at V and 2 bases at J, with 3 bases between the two ends. CDR3: CASSLATYEQYF. The CDR3, as DNA: TGTGCCAGCAGCTTGGCCACCTACGAGCAGTACTTC.

This clone showed up just a few times. V gene TRBV5-6 combines with J gene TRBJ1-5, with D possibly matching TRBD1 (5 bases). The CDR3 covers 13 residues. Germline-derived CDR1 and CDR2 are SGHDT and YYEEEE. Between the trimmed V and J ends, which lost 4 bases and 4 bases, there was a span of 9 bases. CDR3 loop: CASSHRYNQPQHF. The CDR3 region has the DNA TGTGCCAGCAGCCACAGGTATAATCAGCCCCAGCATTTT.

V usage is TRBV29-1 and J usage is TRBJ2-2; D is ambiguous. Germline V lookup: CDR1 SQVTM, CDR2 ANQGSEA. CDR3 size: 12 residues. Trimming removed 6 bases at V and 5 bases at J, with 10 bases between. The CDR3, as DNA: TGCAGCGTGCTTCTCGGGACCGGGGAGCTGTTTTTT. As protein: CSVLLGTGELFF.

This sequence joins TRBV28 and TRBJ1-3; 8 bases are a match to TRBD1. V gave up 4 bases and J gave up 6 bases; unmatched junction bases: 8. Germline CDR1 and CDR2: MDHEN and SYDVKM. The CDR3 spans 15 residues. In DNA, the CDR3 is TGTGCCAGCAGTTACAGGGGGAATTCGGAAAACACCATATATTTT. As protein: CASSYRGNSENTIYF.

Of note for this clone: Other nucleotide sequences from this sample produce the same CDR3. V gene TRBV6-1 combines with J gene TRBJ1-2, with 7 positions matching TRBD1. This CDR3 has 14 amino acids. Unmatched junction bases numbered 0, after V lost 2 bases and J lost 0 bases. From germline, CDR1 is MNHNS and CDR2 SASEGT. CDR3 loop: CASSEQGANYGYTF. The CDR3 DNA is TGTGCCAGCAGTGAACAGGGGGCTAACTATGGCTACACCTTC.

In this sample, this clone turned up a few times. This chain connects TRBV2 to TRBJ2-6, with 9 bases aligning to TRBD1. Trimming took 5 bases from V and 10 from J; bases not matched to a gene: 6. Germline V gene lookup returns CDR1 SNHLY and CDR2 FYNNEI. The CDR3 runs 14 residues. The CDR3 is CASSTMGQGNVLTF. The CDR3 DNA reads as TGTGCCAGCAGTACAATGGGACAGGGAAACGTCCTGACTTTC.

This chain uses TRBV6-5 with TRBJ2-1; the match to TRBD2 covers 8 bases. This CDR3 spans 15 amino acids. Germline V gene data show CDR1 as MNHEY and CDR2 as SVGAGI. Trimming cost V 5 bases and J 2 bases; bases outside gene matches: 5. Here the CDR3 DNA reads TGTGCCAGCAGTATAACTAGCGGAGCCTACAATGAGCAGTTCTTC. Protein: CASSITSGAYNEQFF.

This clone was seen a single time. V is TRBV6-1 and J is TRBJ2-3; D gene uncertain. The V gene's germline CDR1 is MNHNS and CDR2 SASEGT. The CDR3 loop spans 14 amino acids. The germline V and J ends were trimmed by 4 bases and 0 bases, with 8 bases remaining between them. CDR3 in DNA: TGTGCCAGCAGTGGATCGGGTAGCACAGATACGCAGTATTTT. Amino acid sequence: CASSGSGSTDTQYF.